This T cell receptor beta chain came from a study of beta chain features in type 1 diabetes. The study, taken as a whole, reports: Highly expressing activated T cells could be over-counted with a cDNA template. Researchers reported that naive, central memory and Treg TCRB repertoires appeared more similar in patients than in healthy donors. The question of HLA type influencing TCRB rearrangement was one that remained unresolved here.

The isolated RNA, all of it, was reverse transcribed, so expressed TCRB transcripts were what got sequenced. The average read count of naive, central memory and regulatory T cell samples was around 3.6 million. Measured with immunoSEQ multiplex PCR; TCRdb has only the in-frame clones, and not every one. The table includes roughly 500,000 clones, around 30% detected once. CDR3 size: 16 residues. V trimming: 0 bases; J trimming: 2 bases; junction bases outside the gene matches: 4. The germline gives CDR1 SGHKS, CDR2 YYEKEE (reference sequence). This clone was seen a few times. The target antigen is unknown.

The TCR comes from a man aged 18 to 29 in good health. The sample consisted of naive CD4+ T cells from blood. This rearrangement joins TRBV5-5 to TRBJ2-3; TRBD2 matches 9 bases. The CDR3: CASSLGLAEDTDTQYF. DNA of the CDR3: TGTGCCAGCAGCTTGGGACTAGCGGAAGACACAGATACGCAGTATTTT.